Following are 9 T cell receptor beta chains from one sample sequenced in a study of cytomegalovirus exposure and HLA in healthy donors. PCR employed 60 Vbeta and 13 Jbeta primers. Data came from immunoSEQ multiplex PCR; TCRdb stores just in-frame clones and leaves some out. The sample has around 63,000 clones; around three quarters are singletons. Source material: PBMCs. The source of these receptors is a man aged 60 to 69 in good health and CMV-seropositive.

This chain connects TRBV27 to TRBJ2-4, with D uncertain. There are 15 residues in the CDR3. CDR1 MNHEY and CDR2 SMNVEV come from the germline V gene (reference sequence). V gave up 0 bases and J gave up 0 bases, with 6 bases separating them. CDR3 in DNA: TGTGCCAGCAGTTTATCCAGAACAGCCAAAAACATTCAGTACTTC. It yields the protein CASSLSRTAKNIQYF.

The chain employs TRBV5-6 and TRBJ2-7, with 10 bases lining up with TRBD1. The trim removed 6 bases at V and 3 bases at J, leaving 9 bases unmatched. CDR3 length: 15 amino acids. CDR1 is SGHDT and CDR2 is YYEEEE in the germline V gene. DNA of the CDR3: TGTGCCAGCACCTCCCCCGGGACAGGGGACTACGAGCAGTACTTC. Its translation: CASTSPGTGDYEQYF.

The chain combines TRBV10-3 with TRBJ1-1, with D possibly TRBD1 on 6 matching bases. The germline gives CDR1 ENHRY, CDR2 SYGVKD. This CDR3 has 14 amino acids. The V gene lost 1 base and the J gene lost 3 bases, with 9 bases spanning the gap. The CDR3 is CAISEYQGYTEAFF. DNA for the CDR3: TGTGCCATCAGTGAGTACCAGGGGTACACTGAAGCTTTCTTT.

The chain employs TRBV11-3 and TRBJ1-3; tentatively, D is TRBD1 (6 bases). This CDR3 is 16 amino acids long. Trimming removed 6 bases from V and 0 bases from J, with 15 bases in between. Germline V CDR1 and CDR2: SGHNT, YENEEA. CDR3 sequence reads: CASSLGHSSSGNTIYF. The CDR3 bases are TGTGCCAGCAGTTTGGGACACTCGAGCTCTGGAAACACCATATATTTT.

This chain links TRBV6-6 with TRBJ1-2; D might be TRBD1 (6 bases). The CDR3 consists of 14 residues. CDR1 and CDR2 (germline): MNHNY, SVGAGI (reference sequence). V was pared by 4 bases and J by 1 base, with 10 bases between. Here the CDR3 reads CASSSGQINYGYTF. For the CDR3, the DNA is TGTGCCAGCAGTTCTGGACAGATTAACTATGGCTACACCTTC.

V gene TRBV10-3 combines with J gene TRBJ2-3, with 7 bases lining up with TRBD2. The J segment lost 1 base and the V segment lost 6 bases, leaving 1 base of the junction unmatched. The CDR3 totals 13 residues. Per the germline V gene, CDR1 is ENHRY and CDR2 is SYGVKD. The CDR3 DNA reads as TGTGCCATCAGCAGCGGGGGCACAGATACGCAGTATTTT. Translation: CAISSGGTDTQYF.

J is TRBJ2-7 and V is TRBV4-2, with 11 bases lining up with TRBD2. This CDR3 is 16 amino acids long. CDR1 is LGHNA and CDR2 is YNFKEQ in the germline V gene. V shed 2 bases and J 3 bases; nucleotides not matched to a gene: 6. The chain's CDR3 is CASSQIGTSGNYEQYF. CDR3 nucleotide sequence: TGTGCCAGCAGCCAAATAGGGACTAGCGGAAACTACGAGCAGTACTTC.

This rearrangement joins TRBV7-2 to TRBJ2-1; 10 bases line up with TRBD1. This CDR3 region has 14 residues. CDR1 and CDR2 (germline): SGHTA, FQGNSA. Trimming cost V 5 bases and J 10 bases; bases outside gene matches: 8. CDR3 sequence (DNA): TGTGCCAGCAGCCTACGGACAGGGGGTGGCGAGCAGTTCTTC. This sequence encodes CASSLRTGGGEQFF.

The CDR3 DNA reads TGTGCCAGCAGTAAAGGGACTAGCGGGGGGGCCGGAGATACGCAGTATTTT. Translating gives CASSKGTSGGAGDTQYF. The V gene is TRBV2, the J gene TRBJ2-3; 16 nucleotides align to TRBD2. With V trimmed by 5 bases and J by 5 bases, 7 bases remained unmatched. Germline V gene sequence: CDR1 SNHLY, CDR2 FYNNEI. The CDR3 length is 17 residues.